This record covers a single T cell receptor (beta chain). This sample was taken from a study of T cell responses to AZD1222 COVID-19 vaccine. CDR3 length: 15 residues. Trimming left V 2 bases short and J 0 bases short, with 8 bases between. The germline V gene has CDR1 PRHDT and CDR2 FYEKMQ (reference sequence). TCRdb's copy holds only in-frame clones and misses some; the assay was immunoSEQ multiplex PCR. The top ten hold roughly 2.8% of the sample, which has about 97,000 clones, approximately 90% seen once. This clonotype was sampled from an adult in good health. The chain couples TRBV13 to TRBJ1-3; D unresolved. Sample: peripheral blood, taken on day 0 of AZD1222 vaccination. The CDR3 DNA is TGTGCCAGCAGCTTACGTACACTCTCTGGAAACACCATATATTTT. Residues: CASSLRTLSGNTIYF.